This TCR beta chain was identified during a study of shared clonotypes between healthy human individuals. Researchers divided each subset's genomic DNA evenly across several immunoSEQ plates. TCRdb keeps only in-frame clones here, not all; method: immunoSEQ multiplex PCR. This table holds some 2.1 million clones, roughly 93% found once. The CDR3 sequence is 10 residues long. Trimming took off 4 bases at V and 12 bases at J, with 10 bases between the two ends. Germline-derived CDR1 and CDR2 are SQVTM and ANQGSEA. Naive CD8 cells lacked CD45RO and underwent positive selection for CCR7, leaving out terminally differentiated effector memory CD45RA+ cells. Only Caucasian adults living in Nashville, Tennessee made up the donor group. In the case of this clone: The antigen is not known.

Study results and limitations: Larger estimated richness was generally seen in naive subsets than in memory subsets.

The sample taken for sequencing was naive CD8+ T cells from PBMCs. The source of this sequence is a man between 18 and 35 years old in good health. Some clones in this sample may be carry-over from other donors' samples. The chain recombines TRBV29-1 with TRBJ2-1; a weak D match, TRBD2 (6 bases). CDR3: CSVVGSGQFF. The CDR3 bases are TGCAGCGTTGTCGGGAGTGGGCAGTTCTTC.